Sequencing of this TCR beta chain was carried out in a study of TIL therapy for anti-PD-1-resistant metastatic lung cancer. General observations from the study: Patients were highly selected, enriched for treatment-naive, never-smoker and oncogene-addicted cases.

About this clone: The antigen is undetermined.

The germline V and J ends were trimmed by 7 bases and 4 bases, with 20 bases remaining between them. The CDR3 covers 15 residues. Germline CDR1 is SGDLS and CDR2 is YYNGEE. Time point in this sample: pre-treatment sample, taken before nivolumab and TIL therapy. This was the immunoSEQ v3 assay. Each library reached 1.5 million to 2.5 million read pairs, or roughly 4.5-6.5 million at deep level. Assay: immunoSEQ multiplex PCR; the TCRdb copy retains only in-frame clones and omits some. The sample holds approximately 50,000 clones, 79% seen once. The input for sequencing was blood, taken at baseline. This chain joins TRBV9 and TRBJ1-2; no clear D gene. This TCR was recovered from a man in his sixties or seventies with non-small cell lung cancer. CDR3 sequence (DNA): TGTGCCAGCGCCCCTAGTTCTAGACCACTCTATGGCTACACCTTC. It is translated as CASAPSSRPLYGYTF.